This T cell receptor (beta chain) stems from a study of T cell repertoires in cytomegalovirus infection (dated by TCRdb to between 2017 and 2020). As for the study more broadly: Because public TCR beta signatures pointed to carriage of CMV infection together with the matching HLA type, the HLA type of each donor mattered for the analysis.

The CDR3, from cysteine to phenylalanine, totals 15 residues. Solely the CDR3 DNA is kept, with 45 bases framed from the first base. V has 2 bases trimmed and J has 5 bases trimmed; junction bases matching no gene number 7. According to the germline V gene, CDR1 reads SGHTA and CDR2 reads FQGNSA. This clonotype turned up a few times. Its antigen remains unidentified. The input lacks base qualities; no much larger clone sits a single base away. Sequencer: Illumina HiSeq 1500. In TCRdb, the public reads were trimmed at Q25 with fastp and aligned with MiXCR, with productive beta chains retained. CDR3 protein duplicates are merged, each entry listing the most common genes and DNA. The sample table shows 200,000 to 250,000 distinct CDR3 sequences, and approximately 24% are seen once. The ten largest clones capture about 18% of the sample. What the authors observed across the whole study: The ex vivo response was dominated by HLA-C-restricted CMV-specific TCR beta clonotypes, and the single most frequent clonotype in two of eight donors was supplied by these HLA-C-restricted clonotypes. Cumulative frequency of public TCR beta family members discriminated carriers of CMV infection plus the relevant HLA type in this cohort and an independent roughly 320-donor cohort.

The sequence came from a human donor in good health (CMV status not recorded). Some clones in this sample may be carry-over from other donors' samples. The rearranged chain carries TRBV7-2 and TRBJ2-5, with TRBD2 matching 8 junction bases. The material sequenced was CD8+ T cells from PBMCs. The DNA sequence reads TGTGCCAGCAGCTTATTTGGGACTAGTAATGAGACCCAGTACTTC. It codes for CASSLFGTSNETQYF.